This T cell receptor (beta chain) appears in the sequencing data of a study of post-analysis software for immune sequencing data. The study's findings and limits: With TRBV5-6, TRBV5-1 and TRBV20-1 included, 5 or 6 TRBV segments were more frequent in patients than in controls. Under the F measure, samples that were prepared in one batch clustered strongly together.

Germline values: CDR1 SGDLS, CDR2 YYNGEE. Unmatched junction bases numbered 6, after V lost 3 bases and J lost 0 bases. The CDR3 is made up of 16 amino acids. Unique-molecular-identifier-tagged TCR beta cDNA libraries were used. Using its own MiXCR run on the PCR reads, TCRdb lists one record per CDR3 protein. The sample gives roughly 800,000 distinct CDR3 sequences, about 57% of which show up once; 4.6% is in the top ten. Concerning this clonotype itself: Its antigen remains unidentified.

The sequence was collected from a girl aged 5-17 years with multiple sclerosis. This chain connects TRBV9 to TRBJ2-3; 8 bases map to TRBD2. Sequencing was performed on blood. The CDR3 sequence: CASSASGTRSTDTQYF. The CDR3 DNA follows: TGTGCCAGCAGCGCCTCCGGGACTAGAAGCACAGATACGCAGTATTTT. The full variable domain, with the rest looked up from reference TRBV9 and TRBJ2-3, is DSGVTQTPKHLITATGQRVTLRCSPRSGDLSVYWYQQSLDQGLQFLIQYYNGEERAKGNILERFSAQQFPDLHSELNLSSLELGDSALYFCASSASGTRSTDTQYFGPGTRLTVL.